Sequencing of this T cell receptor beta chain was carried out in a study of control samples from healthy donors and cancer patients. Sequencing was performed with immunoSEQ multiplex PCR; in TCRdb, only in-frame clones are kept and a portion is missing. The sample lists 40,000 to 60,000 clones, 88% occurring once. The source material was PBMCs. This sequence originates from a man aged 50-60 years with head and neck cancer.

CDR3 in DNA: TGCGCCAGCAGTGAAGACAGACCCACAGATACGCAGTATTTT. Its protein is CASSEDRPTDTQYF. The chain recombines TRBV5-1 with TRBJ2-3, with a weak D call TRBD1 (5 bases). Trimming took 5 bases from V and 2 from J, leaving 12 bases between them. CDR1 is SGHRS, CDR2 YFSETQ, per germline. There are 14 residues in the CDR3.